Listed below are T cell receptor beta chains from one sample, sequenced in a study of blood T cell repertoires in COVID-19. Method: immunoSEQ multiplex PCR; TCRdb's copy keeps in-frame clones and lacks some. The sample has 540,000 or so clones, 85% to 90% seen once. The sequencing input was peripheral blood. Receptors originate from a woman between 50 and 59 years old with COVID-19, enrolled during active disease. Each CDR3 is given with its conserved first and last residue. D genes are given only for firm matches. The size of a clone is reported for some rows only, either as once, few or many, or as a class for expanded clones.

TRBJ2-1 . 15 TRBV9 TRBD1 TGTGCCAGCAGCGTAGAAGGGACAGGTAACAATGAGCAGTTCTTC CASSVEGTGNNEQFF
TRBJ2-1 . 14 TRBV6-5 . TGTGCCAGCAGTACCCAGGGGAACAGCAATGAGCAGTTCTTC CASSTQGNSNEQFF
TRBJ1-2 . 15 TRBV28 . TGTGCCAGCGGGACGTCCGGGGGGCGTCCCTATGGCTACACCTTC CASGTSGGRPYGYTF
TRBJ2-5 . 15 TRBV30 TRBD2 TGTGCCTGGAGTACTCGGGGGGGCAATCAAGAGACCCAGTACTTC CAWSTRGGNQETQYF
TRBJ1-1 . 14 TRBV11-3 . TGTGCCAGCAGCTTAGATTCGGGGGGCACTGAAGCTTTCTTT CASSLDSGGTEAFF
TRBJ2-2 . 12 TRBV2 TRBD1 TGTGCCAGAAAACAGGGGACCGGGGAGCTGTTTTTT CARKQGTGELFF
TRBJ1-2 . 11 TRBV12-3/TRBV12-4 TRBD1 TGTGCCAGCAGTTCCGGGACAGGGGGTACCTTC CASSSGTGGTF
TRBJ1-1 . 14 TRBV10-3 . TGTGCCATCAGTGAGTCAGGGGAGAACACTGAAGCTTTCTTT CAISESGENTEAFF
TRBJ2-3 . 14 TRBV30 TRBD2 TGTGCCTGGAGACTAGCGGGGGCGGCAGATACGCAGTATTTT CAWRLAGAADTQYF
TRBJ1-2 few 16 TRBV4-2 TRBD1 TGTGCCAGCAGCCAAGGGGTAACAGGGGGCGTGAATGGCTACACCTTC CASSQGVTGGVNGYTF
TRBJ2-5 . 15 TRBV11-2 TRBD2 TGTGCCAGCAGCTCGGGGGGGTTTGCTCAAGAGACCCAGTACTTC CASSSGGFAQETQYF
TRBJ1-2 . 19 TRBV6-1 . TGTGCCAGCAGTGACAATACCGGGCACAGTAGGGAGATTAACTATGGCTACACCTTC CASSDNTGHSREINYGYTF
TRBJ2-7 . 14 TRBV9 TRBD2 TGTGCCAGCAGCGCCGGGACTAGCTACTACGAGCAGTACTTC CASSAGTSYYEQYF
TRBJ2-2 . 15 TRBV9 . TGTGCCAGCGCCCTTAGTGGAGCGAACACCGGGGAGCTGTTTTTT CASALSGANTGELFF
TRBJ1-1 . 12 TRBV6-5 . TGTGCCAGCGTGAAAGGCGGGACTGAAGCTTTCTTT CASVKGGTEAFF
TRBJ2-3 . 18 TRBV7-2 . TGTGCCAGCAGCTCAACTTGGGGAAGGATCCTGGGAGCAGATACGCAGTATTTT CASSSTWGRILGADTQYF
TRBJ2-7 . 13 TRBV14 . TGTGCCAGCCAGGCAGGGGCATCCTACGAGCAGTACTTC CASQAGASYEQYF
TRBJ1-5 . 16 TRBV5-8 . TGTGCCAGCAGCTCTCTCTCAGGGCTCGTGGGTAAGCCCCAGCATTTT CASSSLSGLVGKPQHF
TRBJ2-1 . 15 TRBV2 . TGTGCCAGCAGTTCTTCCCCCTCCGGCTACAATGAGCAGTTCTTC CASSSSPSGYNEQFF
TRBJ1-4 . 15 TRBV6-6 . TGTGCCAGCAGTTACAATTCAGGGGCCAATGAAAAACTGTTTTTT CASSYNSGANEKLFF
TRBJ1-2 . 13 TRBV2 TRBD1 TGTGCCAGCAGTGACCCAGGGGGGTATGGCTACACCTTC CASSDPGGYGYTF
TRBJ2-3 . 16 TRBV5-6 . TGTGCCAGCAGCTTGGGGGGCGTCCCGCGCCCAGATACGCAGTATTTT CASSLGGVPRPDTQYF
TRBJ2-1 . 14 TRBV28 . TGTGCCAGCAGTTTCTTGAGCTCCTACAATGAGCAGTTCTTC CASSFLSSYNEQFF
TRBJ2-7 . 15 TRBV28 . TGTGCCAGCAGTTTGACGGGGGGCTATCGTCACGAGCAGTACTTC CASSLTGGYRHEQYF